These 20 T cell receptor beta chains were all obtained from the same sample, sequenced in a study of blood T cells in healthy people across ages. For the second PCR, which ran for about 6 to 11 cycles, a sample-barcoded 5' primer and a J-beta primer mix were used. TCRdb redid the calling of the 5' RACE reads with MiXCR, one entry per CDR3 protein. Among 910,000 or so distinct CDR3 sequences listed, 51% were seen once. Sequenced: blood. Source of these receptors: a woman aged 60-75 years in good health.

This clonotype was seen once. The chain recombines TRBV19 with TRBJ2-5; the match to TRBD2 covers 8 bases. V lost 6 bases and J lost 4; bases outside the gene matches: 4. CDR1 and CDR2 from the germline V gene are LNHDA and SQIVND (reference sequence). This CDR3 comprises 13 residues. CDR3 amino acids: CASSAGTRETQYF. For the CDR3, the DNA is TGTGCCAGTAGCGCGGGGACTAGAGAGACCCAGTACTTC.

This clonotype was counted only a few times. The gene calls are TRBV20-1 and TRBJ2-2; TRBD2 aligns across 12 bases. Germline V gene sequence: CDR1 DFQATT, CDR2 SNEGSKA (reference sequence). The CDR3 covers 17 residues. V trimming: 5 bases; J trimming: 1 base; junction bases outside the gene matches: 8. The DNA of the CDR3 is TGCAGTGCTCCGAGACTAGCGGGAGTAGGGAACACCGGGGAGCTGTTTTTT. Amino acid sequence: CSAPRLAGVGNTGELFF.

This clonotype has a single count. This chain joins TRBV25-1 and TRBJ2-4; D is perhaps TRBD1 (5 bases). The germline V gene has CDR1 MGHDK and CDR2 SYGVNS. This CDR3 spans 12 amino acids. The germline V and J ends were trimmed by 6 bases and 12 bases, with 15 bases remaining between them. The CDR3 protein is CASSREIDTQYF. In nucleotides, the CDR3 is TGTGCCAGCAGCAGGGAAATCGACACTCAGTACTTC. Combining the CDR3 with reference TRBV25-1 and TRBJ2-4 gives the whole variable domain EADIYQTPRYLVIGTGKKITLECSQTMGHDKMYWYQQDPGMELHLIHYSYGVNSTEKGDLSSESTVSRIRTEHFPLTLESARPSHTSQYLCASSREIDTQYFGAGTRLSVL.

This clonotype was picked up a small number of times. CDR3: CSVLGSGGETQYF. The CDR3 region has the DNA TGCAGCGTTCTAGGCTCAGGGGGGGAGACCCAGTACTTC. The chain recombines TRBV29-1 with TRBJ2-5, with D possibly TRBD1 on 7 matching bases. Per the germline V gene, CDR1 is SQVTM and CDR2 is ANQGSEA. The CDR3 extends over 13 amino acids. V was shortened by 5 bases and J by 5 bases, with 15 bases between the two germline ends.

DNA of the CDR3: TGTGCCAGCAGCTATGACAGGGCGGCTGAGCAGTTCTTC. Its protein is CASSYDRAAEQFF. The chain uses TRBV7-2 and TRBJ2-1; 7 bases fit TRBD1. V was clipped by 4 bases and J by 9 bases; unmatched bases: 6. This CDR3 comprises 13 residues. Germline values: CDR1 SGHTA, CDR2 FQGNSA.

The CDR3 region has the DNA TGTGCCAGCAACCGTTTACAGGGTCCAACCGGGGAGCTGTTTTTT. It encodes CASNRLQGPTGELFF. The chain recombines TRBV7-2 with TRBJ2-2; possible D gene TRBD1, 6 bases. CDR1 is SGHTA and CDR2 is FQGNSA in the germline V gene. V lost 7 bases and J 5 bases, leaving 17 bases between the germline ends. The CDR3 covers 15 residues.

The V gene is TRBV4-1, the J gene TRBJ1-2; no clear D gene. This CDR3 has 13 residues. Germline lookup yields CDR1 MGHRA and CDR2 YSYEKL. The germline V and J ends were trimmed by 4 bases and 8 bases, with 14 bases remaining between them. CDR3 protein: CASSPEEGRGYTF. The CDR3 DNA reads as TGCGCCAGCAGCCCCGAAGAGGGTAGGGGCTACACCTTC.

This clonotype was seen a few times. This sequence joins TRBV29-1 and TRBJ1-1; no clear D gene. With 5 bases removed from V and 1 base from J, the gap between germline ends came to 11 bases. This CDR3 has 13 amino acids. Germline values: CDR1 SQVTM, CDR2 ANQGSEA. The CDR3: CSVREDPNTEAFF. The CDR3 bases are TGCAGCGTTCGGGAGGACCCGAACACTGAAGCTTTCTTT.

The genes are TRBV28 and TRBJ2-1; 8 bases match TRBD2. V shed 7 bases, J shed 8 bases, and the junction held 10 bases outside the gene matches. Germline assignment: CDR1 MDHEN and CDR2 SYDVKM. There are 14 residues in the CDR3. CDR3 sequence reads: CASKGGLDLDEQFF. CDR3 nucleotide sequence: TGTGCCAGCAAAGGGGGACTAGATCTTGATGAGCAGTTCTTC.

The genes are TRBV21-1 and TRBJ2-1; the D call in the table, TRBD2, was not verified against the DNA. TRBV21-1 is flagged as a pseudogene. The CDR3 loop spans 14 amino acids. CDR3 protein: CASSINKRLDEQFF. The CDR3 DNA sequence: TGTGCCAGCAGCATTAACAAGCGGTTGGATGAGCAGTTCTTC.

The V call is TRBV21-1, the J call TRBJ2-1; the table's D gene call, TRBD1, was not cross checked with the DNA. TRBV21-1 is a pseudogene. The CDR3 runs 17 residues. CDR3 DNA: TGTGCCAGCCTCCGGGACAGGGGTTGGTGGGGGTACAATGAGCAGTTCTTC. Its protein product is CASLRDRGWWGYNEQFF.

The V gene is TRBV7-2, the J gene TRBJ1-1; D unresolved. CDR1 is SGHTA, CDR2 FQGNSA, per germline. The germline V and J ends were trimmed by 5 bases and 0 bases, with 10 bases remaining between them. The CDR3 loop spans 14 amino acids. CDR3 nucleotides: TGTGCCAGCAGCCCCCATGGACTGAACACTGAAGCTTTCTTT. Residues: CASSPHGLNTEAFF.

This clonotype has just a few counts. The genes are TRBV10-2 and TRBJ2-7; 12 nucleotides line up with TRBD2. V shed 6 bases, J shed 5 bases, and the junction held 5 bases outside the gene matches. There are 14 residues in the CDR3. The germline V gene encodes CDR1 WSHSY and CDR2 SAAADI. The CDR3 sequence: CASRTSGRGNEQYF. Here the CDR3 DNA reads TGCGCCAGCAGGACTAGCGGGAGAGGCAACGAGCAGTACTTC.

In this sample, this clonotype turned up once. V gene TRBV20-1 combines with J gene TRBJ2-3, with TRBD2 matching 9 bases. V trimming: 0 bases; J trimming: 3 bases; junction bases outside the gene matches: 10. CDR1 is DFQATT, CDR2 SNEGSKA, per germline (reference sequence). This CDR3 contains 17 residues. The DNA of the CDR3 is TGCAGTGCTAGAGATCGAGTCCTGGCGGGAGGGACAGATACGCAGTATTTT. This translates into CSARDRVLAGGTDTQYF.

V gene TRBV29-1 combines with J gene TRBJ2-1; 9 bases are a match to TRBD2. Germline values: CDR1 SQVTM, CDR2 ANQGSEA. The CDR3 has 13 amino acids. V dropped 5 bases and J dropped 6; count of bases not matched to a gene: 5. CDR3 nucleotides: TGCAGCGTTAGCGGGAGGCCAGGCAATGAGCAGTTCTTC. Translating gives CSVSGRPGNEQFF.

As concerns this clonotype: An end of the junction does not agree with germline; a read error may underlie this. V is TRBV9 and J is TRBJ2-4; 7 bases are a match to TRBD2. Germline V gene data show CDR1 as SGDLS and CDR2 as YYNGEE. This CDR3 is 15 amino acids long. CDR3 DNA: TGTGCCGGCAGCCCTGCTAGCGGAGCCAAAAACATTCAGTACTTC. Amino acids: CAGSPASGAKNIQYF.

The chain combines TRBV12-3 or TRBV12-4 with TRBJ2-2; weak D call: TRBD2 (6 bases). CDR3 length: 15 residues. The CDR3, as DNA: TGTGGCAACAGTTTAGGAGGGGTAGGGACCGGGGAGCTGTTTTTT. This codes for CGNSLGGVGTGELFF.

This clonotype has more than one count but fewer than ten. The chain is built from TRBV7-2 and TRBJ1-1; D is possibly TRBD1 (5 bases). This CDR3 has 13 amino acids. Germline V gives CDR1 SGHTA, CDR2 FQGNSA. Trimming left V 8 bases short and J 1 base short, with 11 bases between. The CDR3 coding sequence is TGTGCCAGCTCCAGGGCGAGGAACACTGAAGCTTTCTTT. It translates to CASSRARNTEAFF.

This clonotype was detected only a few times. V is TRBV7-6 and J is TRBJ2-4, with D hard to call. Trimming stripped 1 base from V and 6 bases from J, with 13 bases between. From germline, CDR1 is SGHVS and CDR2 FNYEAQ. CDR3 length equals 15 residues. The CDR3 region is CASSLVTGPGNIQYF. CDR3 nucleotides: TGTGCCAGCAGCTTAGTGACGGGCCCCGGAAACATTCAGTACTTC.

V gene TRBV6-4 combines with J gene TRBJ2-3; 10 positions match TRBD2. The CDR3 runs 16 residues. Unmatched junction bases numbered 5, after V lost 5 bases and J lost 0 bases. The germline V gene encodes CDR1 MRHNA and CDR2 SNTAGT. CDR3 nucleotides: TGTGCCAGCAGTCCAAATAGCGGGAGGAGCACAGATACGCAGTATTTT. Amino acids: CASSPNSGRSTDTQYF.